This T cell receptor beta chain was captured in a study of Graves' ophthalmopathy and Graves' hyperthyroidism. Many counts were recorded for this clonotype. The CDR3 extends over 14 amino acids. V dropped 5 bases and J dropped 4; count of bases not matched to a gene: 6. Amplified material comprised TCR beta CDR3 regions derived from RNA transcripts. First-round RT-PCR with HTBI primers preceded a second-round multiplex PCR. MiXCR, run by TCRdb on the multiplex PCR reads, gives a single entry per CDR3 protein. Among about 1.1 million distinct CDR3 sequences, about two fifths were seen once, and the ten largest hold over 8.5%.

What was sequenced was peripheral blood or thyroid tissue (not recorded which). The rearrangement links TRBV12-3 or TRBV12-4 to TRBJ2-7; 9 bases match TRBD1. This receptor was identified in an adult man with Graves' hyperthyroidism. CDR3 DNA sequence: TGTGCCAGCAGTCGGACAGGGGTAGGATACGAGCAGTACTTC. Translated: CASSRTGVGYEQYF.